The 24 T cell receptor beta chains presented below share a single source sample, sequenced in a study of blood T cell repertoires in COVID-19. Only in-frame clones appear in the TCRdb table, and some are missing; sequencing was by immunoSEQ multiplex PCR. The table has under 60,000 clones, 88% seen once. The sequencing sample was made of peripheral blood. Every receptor here comes from a human donor with active COVID-19. The donor label of this sample is uncertain.

The chain has TRBV7-2 and TRBJ2-1; 12 bases agree with TRBD2. The CDR3 loop spans 15 amino acids. J lost 9 bases, V lost 4 bases, and 7 bases had no gene match. CDR1 and CDR2 (germline): SGHTA, FQGNSA. The CDR3 sequence: CASSSTSGSRAEQFF. The CDR3 DNA follows: TGTGCCAGCAGCTCGACTAGCGGGAGTCGGGCTGAGCAGTTCTTC.

This rearrangement joins TRBV6-1 to TRBJ2-5; D gene ambiguous. Per the germline V gene, CDR1 is MNHNS and CDR2 is SASEGT. This CDR3 comprises 13 residues. V was trimmed by 3 bases and J by 0 bases, leaving 5 bases between them. Here the CDR3 DNA reads TGTGCCAGCAGTGAGCAGTACCAAGAGACCCAGTACTTC. Translated: CASSEQYQETQYF.

The chain is built from TRBV6-6 and TRBJ2-7, with 7 bases matching TRBD1. V shed 0 bases, J shed 7 bases, and the junction held 12 bases outside the gene matches. Germline values: CDR1 MNHNY, CDR2 SVGAGI (reference sequence). The CDR3 is made up of 16 amino acids. Here the CDR3 reads CASSYSYGTAALEQYF. The CDR3 region has the DNA TGTGCCAGCAGTTACTCGTATGGGACAGCTGCCTTGGAGCAGTACTTC.

The chain employs TRBV9 and TRBJ2-7; tentative D call: TRBD2 (6 bases). Germline V gene data show CDR1 as SGDLS and CDR2 as YYNGEE. The CDR3 length is 16 residues. V was shortened by 0 bases and J by 2 bases, with 15 bases between the two germline ends. The CDR3, as DNA: TGTGCCAGCAGCGTAGGTGGGAGACTAGGGGCCTACGAGCAGTACTTC. As protein: CASSVGGRLGAYEQYF.

A single count supports this clone. The chain employs TRBV4-3 and TRBJ2-7, with D perhaps matching TRBD1 (6 bases). Germline V lookup: CDR1 LGHNA, CDR2 YSLEER. This CDR3 comprises 15 residues. Trimming removed 0 bases at V and 2 bases at J, with 11 bases between. The CDR3 bases are TGCGCCAGCAGCCAAGAATGGGACACCGCCTACGAGCAGTACTTC. It codes for CASSQEWDTAYEQYF.

The rearrangement joins TRBV21-1 to TRBJ2-4; TRBD2 is the table's D call and was not checked against the DNA. TRBV21-1 is shown as a pseudogene. CDR3 length: 17 amino acids. CDR3 in amino acids: CASRILAGPLAKNIQYF. The CDR3 coding sequence is TGTGCCAGCAGGATCTTAGCGGGACCGCTAGCCAAAAACATTCAGTACTTC.

V usage is TRBV28 and J usage is TRBJ2-3, with 8 bases that match TRBD1. V lost 5 bases to trimming and J lost 3 bases; unmatched junction nucleotides: 7. Germline CDR1 reads MDHEN; CDR2 reads SYDVKM. CDR3 length equals 15 residues. The CDR3 protein is CASSASGGSTDTQYF. CDR3 DNA sequence: TGTGCCAGCAGTGCCTCAGGGGGCTCGACAGATACGCAGTATTTT.

This chain links TRBV5-6 with TRBJ2-7; 7 bases line up with TRBD1. CDR3 length equals 15 residues. V trimming: 0 bases; J trimming: 3 bases; junction bases outside the gene matches: 6. CDR1 SGHDT and CDR2 YYEEEE come from the germline V gene. This CDR3 is CASSLAGQEDYEQYF. In DNA, the CDR3 is TGTGCCAGCAGCTTGGCCGGACAGGAGGACTACGAGCAGTACTTC. The variable domain in full, completed from reference TRBV5-6 and TRBJ2-7, reads DAGVTQSPTHLIKTRGQQVTLRCSPKSGHDTVSWYQQALGQGPQFIFQYYEEEERQRGNFPDRFSGHQFPNYSSELNVNALLLGDSALYLCASSLAGQEDYEQYFGPGTRLTVT.

This chain uses TRBV9 with TRBJ1-1; TRBD1 might be the D (5 bases). CDR3 length: 14 residues. Trimming stripped 0 bases from V and 5 bases from J, with 11 bases between. The V gene's germline CDR1 is SGDLS and CDR2 YYNGEE. The CDR3 region has the DNA TGTGCCAGCAGCGTAGTCCAGGGAGGAACTGAAGCTTTCTTT. It encodes CASSVVQGGTEAFF.

The rearrangement uses TRBV9 and TRBJ2-7; 10 bases fit TRBD1. Looked up from germline, CDR1 is SGDLS and CDR2 is YYNGEE. Trimming removed 2 bases from V and 6 bases from J; junction bases left unmatched: 5. The CDR3 covers 14 residues. In DNA, the CDR3 is TGTGCCAGCAGCGTCCGGGACAGGGGTCTCGAGCAGTACTTC. Translating it yields CASSVRDRGLEQYF.

The rearrangement uses TRBV6-2 or TRBV6-3 and TRBJ2-7; 7 bases are shared with TRBD2. This CDR3 region has 15 residues. Trimming cost V 4 bases and J 0 bases; bases outside gene matches: 6. Per the germline V gene, CDR1 is MNHEY and CDR2 is SVGEGT. Here the CDR3 DNA reads TGTGCCAGCAGTTCGGGCGGGAGCAACTCCTACGAGCAGTACTTC. This sequence encodes CASSSGGSNSYEQYF.

The V call is TRBV11-3, the J call TRBJ2-1, with D tentatively TRBD2 (5 bases). The CDR3 contains 14 residues. Deletions cut 5 bases from V and 8 bases from J, with 16 bases between. Germline values: CDR1 SGHNT, CDR2 YENEEA. Here the CDR3 DNA reads TGTGCCAGCAGCCTTTCGTGGGGTAGCGATGAGCAGTTCTTC. Translating it yields CASSLSWGSDEQFF.

This clone occurred once. The chain combines TRBV5-8 with TRBJ2-3, with 11 bases fitting TRBD1. CDR3 size: 14 residues. The germline V gene has CDR1 SGHTS and CDR2 YDEGEE. V was clipped by 3 bases and J by 3 bases; unmatched bases: 0. The CDR3 is CASSWDRGTDTQYF. For the CDR3, the DNA is TGTGCCAGCAGCTGGGACAGGGGGACAGATACGCAGTATTTT.

The chain has TRBV19 and TRBJ2-1; 8 bases match TRBD1. Germline CDR1 is LNHDA and CDR2 is SQIVND (reference sequence). This CDR3 comprises 16 residues. After removal of 2 bases from V and 8 bases from J, the junction contained 11 bases not matched to a gene. The CDR3 bases are TGTGCCAGTAGTATACCCCCACAGGGACAGGATTATGAGCAGTTCTTC. Its translation is CASSIPPQGQDYEQFF.

The gene calls are TRBV7-8 and TRBJ2-1; 11 bases agree with TRBD2. Trimming removed 2 bases from V and 4 bases from J; junction bases left unmatched: 1. Germline V lookup: CDR1 SGHVS, CDR2 FQNEAQ. CDR3 size: 15 residues. The CDR3, as DNA: TGTGCCAGCAGCTTACGACTAGCGGGGTACAATGAGCAGTTCTTC. Translated: CASSLRLAGYNEQFF.

V usage is TRBV5-1 and J usage is TRBJ1-2; 12 nucleotides match TRBD1. This CDR3 has 16 residues. Trimming at V came to 4 bases and at J to 5 bases, leaving 9 bases not matched to a gene. Germline CDR1 reads SGHRS; CDR2 reads YFSETQ. CDR3 amino acids: CASSPQGQGAYYGYTF. In DNA form, the CDR3 reads TGCGCCAGCAGCCCACAGGGACAGGGGGCCTATTATGGCTACACCTTC.

The V call is TRBV7-9, the J call TRBJ2-7; D is perhaps TRBD2 (7 bases). The CDR3 has 15 residues. The V gene's germline CDR1 is SEHNR and CDR2 FQNEAQ (reference sequence). Trimming cost V 4 bases and J 0 bases, with 13 bases left between them. Written as DNA, the CDR3 is TGTGCCAGCAGCTCCTGGGGGGGCAGCTCCTACGAGCAGTACTTC. It translates to CASSSWGGSSYEQYF. The variable domain in full, completed from reference TRBV7-9 and TRBJ2-7, reads DTGVSQNPRHKITKRGQNVTFRCDPISEHNRLYWYRQTLGQGPEFLTYFQNEAQLEKSRLLSDRFSAERPKGSFSTLEIQRTEQGDSAMYLCASSSWGGSSYEQYFGPGTRLTVT.

This clone was counted a single time. The chain joins TRBV27 to TRBJ1-6; possibly TRBD1 for D (6 bases). Trimming pared 5 bases from V and 3 bases from J, leaving 14 bases between. The CDR3 covers 16 residues. CDR1 and CDR2 (germline): MNHEY, SMNVEV (reference sequence). Written as DNA, the CDR3 is TGTGCCAGCAGTCCAATCGCAGGGGTCTATAATTCACCCCTCCACTTT. It is translated as CASSPIAGVYNSPLHF.

V usage is TRBV28 and J usage is TRBJ1-4; TRBD1 aligns across 7 bases. This CDR3 is 20 amino acids long. The junction had 25 bases not matched to a gene; V was cut back by 6 bases and J by 6 bases. CDR1 and CDR2 from the germline V gene are MDHEN and SYDVKM. CDR3 bases: TGTGCCAGCAGCCCATATAGGGGGGTCCAAGGGGGCGCGGGTGATGAAAAACTGTTTTTT. It translates to CASSPYRGVQGGAGDEKLFF.

V and J are TRBV4-3 and TRBJ2-7; D may be TRBD1 (5 bases). Germline CDR1 is LGHNA and CDR2 is YSLEER. The CDR3 loop spans 14 amino acids. The V gene lost 1 base and the J gene lost 1 base, with 8 bases spanning the gap. The CDR3 loop is CASSQGRQSYEQYF. CDR3 nucleotides: TGCGCCAGCAGCCAAGGTAGACAGTCCTACGAGCAGTACTTC.

This chain links TRBV7-6 with TRBJ2-5; D unclear. V was pared by 5 bases and J by 2 bases, with 9 bases between. CDR3 length: 13 residues. Germline CDR1 and CDR2: SGHVS and FNYEAQ. CDR3 coding DNA: TGTGCCAGCAGCACAGACCGGCAAGAGACCCAGTACTTC. Protein product: CASSTDRQETQYF.

The V gene is TRBV19, the J gene TRBJ2-1; D is possibly TRBD2 (6 bases). The germline V gene encodes CDR1 LNHDA and CDR2 SQIVND (reference sequence). The ends were cut back, 9 bases at V and 0 bases at J, with 15 bases in the middle. This CDR3 region has 15 residues. This CDR3 is CASSGGSSSYNEQFF. The CDR3 coding sequence is TGTGCCAGCAGTGGGGGGTCAAGCTCCTACAATGAGCAGTTCTTC.

The V gene is TRBV18, the J gene TRBJ1-4, with D perhaps matching TRBD1 (6 bases). The CDR3 extends over 14 amino acids. V was trimmed by 9 bases and J by 4 bases, leaving 15 bases between them. The germline V gene encodes CDR1 KGHSH and CDR2 LQKENI. The CDR3 nucleotides read TGTGCCAGTCAGGGTGACAGGAATAATGAAAAACTGTTTTTT. Translating it yields CASQGDRNNEKLFF.

V is TRBV5-1 and J is TRBJ2-6, with D possibly TRBD1 on 6 matching bases. CDR1 and CDR2 from the germline V gene are SGHRS and YFSETQ. V was cut by 6 bases and J by 0 bases, with 13 bases left in between. The CDR3 length is 16 residues. CDR3 protein: CASTGQPFSGANVLTF. The CDR3 DNA is TGCGCCAGCACAGGACAGCCGTTCTCTGGGGCCAACGTCCTGACTTTC.